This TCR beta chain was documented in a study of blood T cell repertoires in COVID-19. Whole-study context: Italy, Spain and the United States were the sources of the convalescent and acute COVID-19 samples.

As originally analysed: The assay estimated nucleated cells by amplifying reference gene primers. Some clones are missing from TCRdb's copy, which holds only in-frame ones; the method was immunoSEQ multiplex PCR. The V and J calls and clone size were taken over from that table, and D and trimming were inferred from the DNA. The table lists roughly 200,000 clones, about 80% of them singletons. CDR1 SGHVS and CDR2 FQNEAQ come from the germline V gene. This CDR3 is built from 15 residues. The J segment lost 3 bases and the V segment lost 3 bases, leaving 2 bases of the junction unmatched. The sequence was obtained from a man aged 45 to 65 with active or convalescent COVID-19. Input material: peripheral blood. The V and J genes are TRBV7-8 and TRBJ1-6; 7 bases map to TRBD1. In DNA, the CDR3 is TGTGCCAGCAGCTTGAGGGACAGCTATAATTCACCCCTCCACTTT. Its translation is CASSLRDSYNSPLHF.